The T cell receptor beta chain described here comes from a study of blood T cells in healthy people across ages. The overall study: Per two T cells, about one barcoded beta molecule was captured through template switching.

Germline assignment: CDR1 SGHVS and CDR2 FQNEAQ. The V end was cut by 0 bases, the J end by 5 bases, with 16 bases between. The CDR3 covers 16 residues. This clonotype was recorded at least ten times. Alongside a J-beta primer mix, a sample-barcoded 5' primer served in a second PCR lasting about 7 to 12 cycles. TCRdb itself ran the 5' RACE reads through MiXCR, one entry per CDR3 protein. The sample has hundreds of thousands of distinct CDR3 sequences, 32% seen once. The sequence was collected from a woman older than 75 in good health. This chain joins TRBV7-8 and TRBJ1-1; D is possibly TRBD1 (6 bases). The sequenced sample consisted of blood. The CDR3 loop is CASSLAFRQGRTEAFF. The DNA for the CDR3 is TGTGCCAGCAGCTTAGCGTTCAGGCAGGGGAGGACTGAAGCTTTCTTT.